This T cell receptor beta chain was recovered during a study of blood T cell repertoires in COVID-19. Clones were sequenced by immunoSEQ multiplex PCR, and TCRdb holds only the in-frame ones, with some missing. The sample records about 52,000 clones, 85% to 90% being singletons. This receptor was identified in a man between 65 and 85 years old with acute or convalescent COVID-19. Sequenced material: peripheral blood.

The chain's CDR3 is CACGLAGGPGNEQYF. The DNA of the CDR3 is TGTGCCTGCGGACTAGCGGGAGGGCCAGGAAACGAGCAGTACTTC. This rearrangement joins TRBV30 to TRBJ2-7; 15 nucleotides agree with TRBD2. Germline V gives CDR1 GTSNPN, CDR2 SVGIG (reference sequence). The CDR3 length is 15 residues. Trimming cost V 6 bases and J 5 bases; bases outside gene matches: 8. Full variable domain (missing parts from reference TRBV30 and TRBJ2-7): SQTIHQWPATLVQPVGSPLSLECTVEGTSNPNLYWYRQAAGRGLQLLFYSVGIGQISSEVPQNLSASRPQDRQFILSSKKLLLSDSGFYLCACGLAGGPGNEQYFGPGTRLTVT.